This passage covers 22 T cell receptor beta chains from one sample sequenced in a study of blood T cells in healthy people across ages. The authors ran a second PCR of roughly 7 to 11 cycles using a sample-barcoded 5' primer and a J-beta primer mix. TCRdb passed the 5' RACE reads through MiXCR, listing each CDR3 protein once. This sample has around 1,000,000 distinct CDR3 sequences, with under 30% found just once. These same records also appear under a second study, on T cells of mothers and their children.

The material sequenced was blood. These receptors were collected from a girl aged 2 to 10 in good health.

The count of this clonotype is one. One end of the junction does not line up with germline, which may come from a read error. The chain joins TRBV7-9 to TRBJ2-5, with TRBD2 as a possible D gene (5 bases). CDR3 length: 13 amino acids. CDR1 and CDR2 (germline): SEHNR, FQNEAQ (reference sequence). Here the CDR3 reads CASSAQLVYERFF. The CDR3 nucleotides read TGTGCCAGCAGCGCCCAACTAGTGTATGAGCGGTTCTTC.

This clonotype was seen a few times. The genes are TRBV7-8 and TRBJ2-7; D is possibly TRBD1 or TRBD2 (5 bases each). Trimming left V 2 bases short and J 5 bases short, with 10 bases between. The CDR3 covers 13 residues. The germline gives CDR1 SGHVS, CDR2 FQNEAQ. CDR3 protein: CASSLNVGDEQYF. CDR3 DNA sequence: TGTGCCAGCAGCTTAAATGTGGGGGACGAGCAGTACTTC.

This clonotype was recorded a few times. The genes are TRBV25-1 and TRBJ1-2; 8 positions agree with TRBD1. J lost 12 bases, V lost 4 bases, and 10 bases had no gene match. Germline V lookup: CDR1 MGHDK, CDR2 SYGVNS. This CDR3 has 13 amino acids. CDR3 DNA sequence: TGTGCCAGCAGTGTCTACAGGGGGAAGTATAACACCTTC. Translating it yields CASSVYRGKYNTF.

As regards this clonotype: Because it lacks the conserved phenylalanine or tryptophan at the end, this CDR3 is likely a read error. The chain joins TRBV4-2 to TRBJ2-5, with D possibly TRBD1 on 7 matching bases. The CDR3 spans 14 residues. Trimming removed 4 bases at V and 4 bases at J, with 13 bases between. Germline CDR1 LGHNA, CDR2 YNFKEQ. CDR3 residues: CASSLLEGAETQYV. DNA of the CDR3: TGTGCCAGCAGCCTTCTGGAGGGGGCAGAGACCCAGTACGTC.

J is TRBJ2-1 and V is TRBV29-1; the match to TRBD1 covers 7 bases. CDR3 length equals 12 residues. Germline V lookup: CDR1 SQVTM, CDR2 ANQGSEA. V gave up 6 bases and J gave up 9 bases; unmatched junction bases: 8. The CDR3 bases are TGCAGCGTCGGCACCCAGGGGGTTGAGCAGTTCTTC. Translated, it gives CSVGTQGVEQFF.

In its sample, this clonotype was seen a few times. V gene TRBV12-3 or TRBV12-4 combines with J gene TRBJ1-1; D might be TRBD1 (6 bases). The CDR3 sequence is 15 residues long. The V and J ends lost 8 bases and 4 bases respectively, with 20 bases between them. The DNA for the CDR3 is TGTGCCAGCTCATACCCAAGGGGGAGGGGCACTGAAGCTTTCTTT. Protein: CASSYPRGRGTEAFF.

This clonotype was detected a few times. The chain uses TRBV27 and TRBJ2-1; a weak D match, TRBD1 (5 bases). The J call is in doubt because the DNA end fits TRBJ2-5 better. CDR3 length: 13 amino acids. Germline CDR1 and CDR2: MNHEY and SMNVEV (reference sequence). The CDR3 protein is CATMDIGEETQYF. As DNA, the CDR3 is TGTGCCACCATGGACATTGGGGAAGAGACCCAGTACTTC.

The gene calls are TRBV28 and TRBJ2-7; D may be TRBD1 (6 bases). The germline gives CDR1 MDHEN, CDR2 SYDVKM. The length of the CDR3 is 15 residues. The V and J ends lost 2 bases and 7 bases respectively, with 18 bases between them. In DNA form, the CDR3 reads TGTGCCAGCAGTTTACCAGACAGGAGGTACGAGGAGCAGTACTTC. It is translated as CASSLPDRRYEEQYF.

The CDR3 sequence is CASSQRISPQGDTQYF. CDR3 bases: TGTGCCAGCAGCCAGAGGATTAGCCCACAGGGGGATACGCAGTATTTT. The chain couples TRBV11-3 to TRBJ2-3, with TRBD1 identical over 7 bases. V trimming: 5 bases; J trimming: 6 bases; junction bases outside the gene matches: 14. The CDR3 loop spans 16 amino acids. Germline V lookup: CDR1 SGHNT, CDR2 YENEEA.

The chain links TRBV7-9 to TRBJ2-7, with a tentative D call TRBD2 (6 bases). V gave up 3 bases and J gave up 6 bases, with 12 bases separating them. The germline gives CDR1 SEHNR, CDR2 FQNEAQ (reference sequence). This CDR3 has 13 amino acids. The CDR3 DNA reads as TGTGCCAGCAGCTTGTTAGGAGGGGTCGAGCAGTACTTC. Its translation is CASSLLGGVEQYF.

Here the CDR3 reads CASSYFAGESYNEQFF. DNA of the CDR3: TGTGCCAGCAGTTACTTCGCGGGGGAGTCCTACAATGAGCAGTTCTTC. The chain joins TRBV6-2 or TRBV6-3 to TRBJ2-1, with 7 positions matching TRBD2. The V gene end was trimmed by 1 base and the J gene end by 1 base; junction bases not matched to a gene: 4. Germline values: CDR1 MNHEY, CDR2 SVGEGT. The CDR3 has 16 residues.

This clonotype was detected once. The chain joins TRBV7-6 to TRBJ1-1; D call uncertain. Germline values: CDR1 SGHVS, CDR2 FNYEAQ. V gave up 4 bases and J gave up 6 bases, with 12 bases separating them. This CDR3 spans 13 amino acids. CDR3 bases: TGTGCCAGCAGCTCCTACTTGCGGGCTGAAGCTTTCTTT. Protein: CASSSYLRAEAFF.

About this clonotype: An end of the junction does not agree with germline; a read error may underlie this. The V call is TRBV7-8, the J call TRBJ2-1; D gene ambiguous. CDR3 size: 15 residues. CDR1 and CDR2 (germline): SGHVS, FQNEAQ. For the CDR3, the DNA is TGTGCCAGCAGCTCGGCAGCGAATTCCTACAATGGGCAGTTCTTC. Its translation: CASSSAANSYNGQFF.

This chain uses TRBV28 with TRBJ1-6, with D perhaps TRBD1 (5 bases). The CDR3 totals 15 residues. CDR1 is MDHEN, CDR2 SYDVKM, per germline. Trimming shortened V by 1 base and J by 9 bases, and 13 bases separated the two germline ends. CDR3: CASSLYGRVVSPLHF. The CDR3 coding sequence is TGTGCCAGCAGTTTATACGGCAGGGTGGTTTCACCCCTCCACTTT.

This clonotype was recorded a few times. This chain links TRBV19 with TRBJ2-5; D unresolved. V was shortened by 2 bases and J by 1 base, with 14 bases between the two germline ends. The CDR3 runs to 16 residues. CDR1 is LNHDA, CDR2 SQIVND, per germline (reference sequence). The CDR3 DNA is TGTGCCAGTAGTATACTCGGCAGGTCGGGCCAAGAGACCCAGTACTTC. Protein product: CASSILGRSGQETQYF.

This clonotype was counted a single time. The rearrangement joins TRBV7-2 to TRBJ2-2, with D uncertain. Looked up from germline, CDR1 is SGHTA and CDR2 is FQGNSA. The length of the CDR3 is 11 residues. The V gene lost 7 bases and the J gene lost 7 bases, with 7 bases spanning the gap. The CDR3 region has the DNA TGTGCCAGCACCCTCATCGGGGAGCTGTTTTTT. Translating gives CASTLIGELFF.

This clonotype was counted only a few times. This chain links TRBV5-6 with TRBJ2-5; D may be TRBD1 (5 bases). This CDR3 is built from 14 residues. Germline CDR1 SGHDT, CDR2 YYEEEE. Trimming took off 2 bases at V and 5 bases at J, with 13 bases between the two ends. The CDR3 sequence is CASSFGSWGETQYF. CDR3 DNA sequence: TGTGCCAGCAGCTTCGGGTCGTGGGGCGAGACCCAGTACTTC.

This rearrangement joins TRBV5-1 to TRBJ2-5; D gene ambiguous. The V and J ends lost 2 bases and 0 bases respectively, with 8 bases between them. The CDR3 has 14 amino acids. CDR1 is SGHRS, CDR2 YFSETQ, per germline. CDR3 region: CASSFVEHQETQYF. The CDR3 DNA sequence: TGCGCCAGCAGCTTCGTGGAACACCAAGAGACCCAGTACTTC.

The chain carries TRBV24-1 and TRBJ1-2; weak D call: TRBD1 (6 bases). V was clipped by 4 bases and J by 7 bases, with 12 bases between them. CDR3 length: 13 amino acids. Germline CDR1 is KGHDR and CDR2 is SFDVKD. The CDR3 region has the DNA TGTGCCACCAGTGACACCACAGGGTTTGGCTACACCTTC. It yields the protein CATSDTTGFGYTF.

This chain uses TRBV4-3 with TRBJ2-3; no clear D gene. Per the germline V gene, CDR1 is LGHNA and CDR2 is YSLEER. The CDR3 runs 16 residues. V lost 1 base to trimming and J lost 4 bases, with 15 bases between them. Here the CDR3 reads CASSQGEGSGADTQYF. CDR3 bases: TGCGCCAGCAGCCAAGGAGAAGGGTCTGGAGCAGATACGCAGTATTTT.

The V and J genes are TRBV5-6 and TRBJ2-5, with 8 nucleotides matching TRBD1. The DNA end is a closer match to TRBJ2-1, so the J assignment may be wrong. The CDR3 sequence is 16 residues long. Germline assignment: CDR1 SGHDT and CDR2 YYEEEE. CDR3 sequence: CASSLLTGQGYNEQFF. The CDR3 nucleotides read TGTGCCAGCAGCTTGTTAACAGGACAGGGATACAATGAGCAGTTCTTC.

Comments on this clonotype: A read error may be the cause here, since a much bigger clone is one base away. The rearrangement joins TRBV4-1 to TRBJ2-5, with unresolved D. The end of the DNA fits TRBJ2-1 better, so the J call may be wrong. The CDR3 is 12 amino acids. Germline V gives CDR1 MGHRA, CDR2 YSYEKL. The CDR3 DNA reads TGCGCCAGCAGCCAAGATGGGCATGAGCAGTTCTTC. It codes for CASSQDGHEQFF.